The 23 T cell receptor beta chains listed next were all sequenced from one sample in a study of blood T cell repertoires in COVID-19. Clones were sequenced by immunoSEQ multiplex PCR, and TCRdb holds only the in-frame ones, with some missing. The data contain 75,000 to 90,000 clones, 85% of them singletons. Sequenced sample: peripheral blood. These receptors were obtained from an older man with active or convalescent COVID-19.

This clone was detected a few times. V is TRBV30 and J is TRBJ2-4; 11 bases map to TRBD2. V lost 1 base, J lost 7 bases, and 3 bases stayed unmatched. This CDR3 has 14 residues. Germline loops: CDR1 GTSNPN, CDR2 SVGIG (reference sequence). The chain's CDR3 is CAWSGLAGFNIQYF. The DNA of the CDR3 is TGTGCCTGGAGTGGACTAGCGGGATTCAACATTCAGTACTTC.

The chain couples TRBV2 to TRBJ2-3; 7 positions agree with TRBD2. The CDR3 totals 13 residues. Trimming removed 6 bases from V and 6 bases from J; junction bases left unmatched: 6. Germline V gene data show CDR1 as SNHLY and CDR2 as FYNNEI. CDR3 amino acids: CASSWTSQDTQYF. The CDR3 DNA reads TGTGCCAGCAGCTGGACTAGTCAGGATACGCAGTATTTT.

The chain combines TRBV9 with TRBJ2-1; D is possibly TRBD2 (5 bases). Germline loops: CDR1 SGDLS, CDR2 YYNGEE. V lost 4 bases and J lost 6, with 20 bases in between. This CDR3 contains 16 residues. The CDR3 DNA follows: TGTGCCAGCAGCCCCCGAACATATAACGGGATCAATGAGCAGTTCTTC. Translated, it gives CASSPRTYNGINEQFF.

The chain employs TRBV5-1 and TRBJ2-1; 8 bases are a match to TRBD2. CDR3 length: 18 amino acids. Germline lookup yields CDR1 SGHRS and CDR2 YFSETQ. V was clipped by 0 bases and J by 5 bases; unmatched bases: 13. The CDR3 coding sequence is TGCGCCAGCAGCTTGGCCTTTGGACTGGCGGGGGGAGACAATGAGCAGTTCTTC. It encodes CASSLAFGLAGGDNEQFF.

J is TRBJ1-4 and V is TRBV19, with 10 bases fitting TRBD1. With V trimmed by 5 bases and J by 3 bases, 6 bases remained unmatched. The CDR3 is made up of 16 amino acids. Germline V gene lookup returns CDR1 LNHDA and CDR2 SQIVND (reference sequence). Here the CDR3 reads CASSPRQGASNEKLFF. The CDR3 nucleotides read TGTGCCAGTAGTCCTCGACAGGGGGCCTCTAATGAAAAACTGTTTTTT.

About this clone: Its ends do not fully match the called genes, so a read error is possible. The chain is built from TRBV7-6 and TRBJ1-4; a weak D match, TRBD1 (5 bases). Per germline, CDR1 SGHVS and CDR2 FNYEAQ. The length of the CDR3 is 13 residues. CDR3 sequence: CASSLEAGRVPFF. The DNA for the CDR3 is TGTGCCAGCAGCTTAGAGGCTGGCAGGGTGCCTTTTTTC.

This chain joins TRBV12-3 or TRBV12-4 and TRBJ2-3; 10 bases align to TRBD2. The V and J ends lost 9 bases and 4 bases, in that order; junction bases with no gene match: 4. The CDR3 totals 13 residues. CDR3 region: CASLAGVADTQYF. CDR3 nucleotide sequence: TGTGCCAGTCTAGCGGGAGTAGCAGATACGCAGTATTTT.

The chain recombines TRBV5-1 with TRBJ1-6; 7 bases line up with TRBD1. V lost 6 bases and J lost 6; bases outside the gene matches: 9. The CDR3 extends over 15 amino acids. Germline V lookup: CDR1 SGHRS, CDR2 YFSETQ. DNA of the CDR3: TGCGCCAGCACACTCTGGGACAGATCTAATTCACCCCTCCACTTT. The encoded protein is CASTLWDRSNSPLHF.

DNA of the CDR3: TGTGCCAGTAGTATGGTTGCGGGGCCCCGAGGTGCTTTCTTT. Translating gives CASSMVAGPRGAFF. V usage is TRBV19 and J usage is TRBJ1-1, with D maybe TRBD1 (5 bases). This CDR3 contains 14 residues. The V gene's germline CDR1 is LNHDA and CDR2 SQIVND (reference sequence). V lost 3 bases to trimming and J lost 11 bases, with 19 bases between them.

The V gene is TRBV2, the J gene TRBJ1-6, with TRBD1 matching over 7 bases. The CDR3 consists of 15 residues. Looked up from germline, CDR1 is SNHLY and CDR2 is FYNNEI. With V trimmed by 4 bases and J by 4 bases, 4 bases remained unmatched. The CDR3 here is CASSVPGGYNSPLHF. The CDR3 DNA is TGTGCCAGCAGTGTTCCAGGGGGATATAATTCACCCCTCCACTTT. The entire variable domain, with the rest obtained from reference TRBV2 and TRBJ1-6, is as follows: EPEVTQTPSHQVTQMGQEVILRCVPISNHLYFYWYRQILGQKVEFLVSFYNNEISEKSEIFDDQFSVERPDGSNFTLKIRSTKLEDSAMYFCASSVPGGYNSPLHFGNGTRLTVT.

The chain employs TRBV4-1 and TRBJ2-1; 9 bases align to TRBD2. The CDR3 runs 15 residues. The junction had 7 bases not matched to a gene; V was cut back by 1 base and J by 9 bases. CDR1 is MGHRA, CDR2 YSYEKL, per germline. CDR3 DNA: TGCGCCAGCAGCCAAGGCGCGGGAGGGCCACTTGAGCAGTTCTTC. Translating it yields CASSQGAGGPLEQFF.

The genes are TRBV15 and TRBJ1-2; D not resolved. CDR1 LNHNV and CDR2 YYDKDF come from the germline V gene (reference sequence). Trimming took 1 base from V and 2 from J, leaving 8 bases between them. This CDR3 is 14 amino acids long. The CDR3 sequence: CATSRAAGNYGYTF. As DNA, the CDR3 is TGTGCCACCAGCAGAGCAGCGGGAAACTATGGCTACACCTTC.

The V call is TRBV5-4, the J call TRBJ1-1, with 7 bases lining up with TRBD1. Germline loops: CDR1 SGHNT, CDR2 YYREEE (reference sequence). This CDR3 has 16 amino acids. V dropped 4 bases and J dropped 0; count of bases not matched to a gene: 9. The CDR3 region has the DNA TGTGCCAGCAGCCCCAGGACAGGAGCTATGAACACTGAAGCTTTCTTT. It encodes CASSPRTGAMNTEAFF.

The rearrangement uses TRBV24-1 and TRBJ1-4; tentative D call: TRBD1 (5 bases). Germline V gene sequence: CDR1 KGHDR, CDR2 SFDVKD. V was pared by 10 bases and J by 2 bases, with 13 bases between. CDR3 size: 14 residues. The CDR3 nucleotides read TGTGCCACGGGGGATGGGGGGACTAATGAAAAACTGTTTTTT. Encoded protein: CATGDGGTNEKLFF.

The chain links TRBV7-6 to TRBJ1-3; tentative D call: TRBD1 (5 bases). CDR3 length equals 17 residues. Trimming took off 1 base at V and 0 bases at J, with 13 bases between the two ends. The germline gives CDR1 SGHVS, CDR2 FNYEAQ. CDR3 loop: CASSLVTAGTSGNTIYF. DNA of the CDR3: TGTGCCAGCAGCTTAGTTACTGCGGGGACCTCTGGAAACACCATATATTTT.

The chain uses TRBV28 and TRBJ1-2, with D maybe TRBD1 (5 bases). V was shortened by 5 bases and J by 8 bases, with 15 bases between the two germline ends. The CDR3 spans 13 residues. Germline V gene sequence: CDR1 MDHEN, CDR2 SYDVKM. The CDR3 coding sequence is TGTGCCAGCAGTATGCCGGCTAAGGGGGGCTACACCTTC. Amino acids: CASSMPAKGGYTF.

The chain combines TRBV18 with TRBJ2-7; TRBD1 matches 9 bases. Germline trimming cut 4 bases from V and 2 bases from J; bases unmatched to any gene: 3. Germline CDR1 and CDR2: KGHSH and LQKENI. This CDR3 is 14 amino acids long. CDR3 amino acids: CASSQGQGPYEQYV. The CDR3 DNA reads TGTGCCAGCTCACAGGGACAGGGCCCCTACGAGCAGTACGTC.

The sample holds one count of this clone. J is TRBJ2-3 and V is TRBV4-2; D might be TRBD2 (5 bases). V was pared by 1 base and J by 0 bases, with 11 bases between. The CDR3 totals 16 residues. Germline lookup yields CDR1 LGHNA and CDR2 YNFKEQ. Here the CDR3 reads CASSQVARASTDTQYF. The CDR3 DNA sequence: TGTGCCAGCAGCCAAGTCGCGCGGGCGAGCACAGATACGCAGTATTTT.

This clone was counted at least ten times. This sequence joins TRBV7-9 and TRBJ2-3; 12 nucleotides agree with TRBD2. Trimming removed 4 bases from V and 4 bases from J; junction bases left unmatched: 6. The length of the CDR3 is 16 residues. CDR1 and CDR2 (germline): SEHNR, FQNEAQ (reference sequence). The CDR3 region is CASSSVTSGGSDTQYF. The CDR3 DNA sequence: TGTGCCAGCAGCTCCGTGACTAGCGGGGGATCAGATACGCAGTATTTT.

The V call is TRBV5-1, the J call TRBJ2-2, with a weak D call TRBD2 (5 bases). CDR3 length equals 15 residues. Trimming stripped 4 bases from V and 4 bases from J, with 14 bases between. Germline V CDR1 and CDR2: SGHRS, YFSETQ. The CDR3 here is CASSPVGVFTGELFF. CDR3 sequence (DNA): TGCGCCAGCAGCCCCGTCGGGGTTTTCACCGGGGAGCTGTTTTTT.

The V gene is TRBV28, the J gene TRBJ2-5; TRBD2 matches 9 bases. J gave up 3 bases and V 5 bases, and 10 bases lay outside the gene matches. This CDR3 contains 16 residues. Germline assignment: CDR1 MDHEN and CDR2 SYDVKM. The DNA of the CDR3 is TGTGCCAGCAGTGTGGGGCGGGGGGGAACGAAAGAGACCCAGTACTTC. It encodes CASSVGRGGTKETQYF.

This chain links TRBV18 with TRBJ2-3, with D unresolved. The CDR3 runs 14 residues. Looked up from germline, CDR1 is KGHSH and CDR2 is LQKENI. Trimming removed 0 bases from V and 3 bases from J, with 7 bases in between. CDR3 sequence (DNA): TGTGCCAGCTCACCACCGTATTTGACAGATACGCAGTATTTT. Translating it yields CASSPPYLTDTQYF.

This rearrangement joins TRBV7-2 to TRBJ1-2, with D possibly being TRBD1 (5 bases). Deletions cut 5 bases from V and 7 bases from J, with 17 bases between. The CDR3 runs 14 residues. Germline CDR1 and CDR2: SGHTA and FQGNSA. CDR3 loop: CASSPGGFQGGYTF. The DNA of the CDR3 is TGTGCCAGCAGCCCCGGGGGGTTCCAGGGTGGCTACACCTTC. The full variable domain, completed using reference TRBV7-2 and TRBJ1-2, is GAGVSQSPSNKVTEKGKDVELRCDPISGHTALYWYRQSLGQGLEFLIYFQGNSAPDKSGLPSDRFSAERTGGSVSTLTIQRTQQEDSAVYLCASSPGGFQGGYTFGSGTRLTVV.